What follows are 30 T cell receptor beta chains derived from one specimen sequenced in a study of cytomegalovirus exposure and HLA in healthy donors. The study ran its PCR with 60 Vbeta and 13 Jbeta primers. Assay used: immunoSEQ multiplex PCR; TCRdb lists only in-frame clones, some missing. The sample has 100,000 to 150,000 clones, more than 75% seen once; the top ten hold less than 15%. The specimen sequenced was PBMCs. The receptors originated from a woman aged 60-75 years in good health and CMV-seropositive.

This chain connects TRBV11-2 to TRBJ2-2, with D perhaps TRBD1 (5 bases). Trimming took 2 bases from V and 4 from J, leaving 8 bases between them. The CDR3 extends over 14 amino acids. The germline gives CDR1 SGHAT, CDR2 FQNNGV. The CDR3: CASSLTGSTGELFF. CDR3 sequence (DNA): TGTGCCAGCAGCTTAACAGGATCCACCGGGGAGCTGTTTTTT.

The chain couples TRBV28 to TRBJ1-2; TRBD1 matches 7 bases. Unmatched junction bases numbered 4, after V lost 7 bases and J lost 2 bases. Per the germline V gene, CDR1 is MDHEN and CDR2 is SYDVKM. The CDR3 has 13 amino acids. This CDR3 is CASKTTGNYGYTF. The CDR3 DNA sequence: TGTGCCAGCAAGACGACAGGGAACTATGGCTACACCTTC.

J is TRBJ1-1 and V is TRBV2; unclear D gene. V was cut by 9 bases and J by 6 bases, with 11 bases left in between. CDR1 is SNHLY, CDR2 FYNNEI, per germline. There are 11 residues in the CDR3. CDR3 DNA: TGTGCCAGTAGGCTAGAGGCTGAAGCTTTCTTT. Its protein product is CASRLEAEAFF.

The chain combines TRBV19 with TRBJ1-3, with 9 bases that match TRBD1. In germline, CDR1 is LNHDA, CDR2 SQIVND (reference sequence). V was pared by 6 bases and J by 2 bases, with 8 bases of the junction left unmatched. The CDR3 runs 16 residues. In nucleotides, the CDR3 is TGTGCCAGTAGGCCAACAGGGGGCGCCGCTGGAAACACCATATATTTT. It encodes CASRPTGGAAGNTIYF.

The chain carries TRBV7-2 and TRBJ2-5, with 10 bases matching TRBD1. This CDR3 region has 15 residues. Germline V gene data show CDR1 as SGHTA and CDR2 as FQGNSA. V shed 4 bases and J 2 bases; nucleotides not matched to a gene: 4. This CDR3 reads CASSWTGGRQETQYF. The CDR3, as DNA: TGTGCCAGCAGCTGGACAGGGGGAAGGCAAGAGACCCAGTACTTC.

CDR3 nucleotides: TGCGCCAGCAGCGTGGGACAGGCCTACGAGCAGTACTTC. Protein product: CASSVGQAYEQYF. The chain carries TRBV5-1 and TRBJ2-7, with TRBD1 identical over 8 bases. Unmatched junction bases numbered 2, after V lost 4 bases and J lost 2 bases. Germline V gene lookup returns CDR1 SGHRS and CDR2 YFSETQ. The CDR3 extends over 13 amino acids.

The chain links TRBV10-2 to TRBJ1-1; no clear D. The ends were cut back, 4 bases at V and 1 base at J, with 10 bases in the middle. The CDR3 is 14 amino acids. The germline gives CDR1 WSHSY, CDR2 SAAADI. CDR3 sequence: CASSAAGENTEAFF. The CDR3 coding sequence is TGCGCCAGCAGTGCGGCCGGGGAGAACACTGAAGCTTTCTTT.

Only a few counts were recorded for this clone. The CDR3, as DNA: TGTGCCAGCAGCTTACGGGATTTCTATGGCTACACCTTC. It encodes CASSLRDFYGYTF. The rearrangement uses TRBV7-9 and TRBJ1-2, with D uncertain. V was clipped by 2 bases and J by 4 bases, with 8 bases between them. The CDR3 has 13 amino acids. The germline V gene has CDR1 SEHNR and CDR2 FQNEAQ (reference sequence).

The J gene is TRBJ2-7, the V gene TRBV2, with 10 bases matching TRBD1. Germline CDR1 reads SNHLY; CDR2 reads FYNNEI. CDR3 size: 12 residues. The V and J ends lost 10 bases and 4 bases, in that order; junction bases with no gene match: 4. This chain's CDR3 is CATEGQGYEQYF. The CDR3 nucleotides are TGTGCCACGGAGGGACAGGGGTACGAGCAGTACTTC. The entire variable domain, with the rest obtained from reference TRBV2 and TRBJ2-7, is as follows: EPEVTQTPSHQVTQMGQEVILRCVPISNHLYFYWYRQILGQKVEFLVSFYNNEISEKSEIFDDQFSVERPDGSNFTLKIRSTKLEDSAMYFCATEGQGYEQYFGPGTRLTVT.

For the CDR3, the DNA is TGTGCCAGCAGCTTACTCCTCGGGGGGTCCTACGAGCAGTACTTC. Translating it yields CASSLLLGGSYEQYF. V and J are TRBV7-6 and TRBJ2-5; 7 bases are shared with TRBD2. The end of the DNA is better explained by TRBJ2-7, so the J call may be wrong. The CDR3 extends over 15 amino acids. Per the germline V gene, CDR1 is SGHVS and CDR2 is FNYEAQ.

In nucleotides, the CDR3 is TGTGCCAGCAGCCCAAGGGCGGGAGCGGATTACGAGCAGTACTTC. This translates into CASSPRAGADYEQYF. The chain has TRBV6-5 and TRBJ2-7; 7 bases agree with TRBD2. Trimming took 6 bases from V and 4 from J; bases not matched to a gene: 12. Germline-derived CDR1 and CDR2 are MNHEY and SVGAGI. The CDR3 is made up of 15 amino acids.

This chain connects TRBV11-2 to TRBJ2-4; 9 bases agree with TRBD1. CDR3 size: 18 residues. The J segment lost 1 base and the V segment lost 1 base, leaving 8 bases of the junction unmatched. Germline values: CDR1 SGHAT, CDR2 FQNNGV. This CDR3 is CASSLVFAGQGAKNIQYF. CDR3 DNA: TGTGCCAGCAGCTTAGTTTTTGCGGGACAGGGTGCCAAAAACATTCAGTACTTC.

The chain has TRBV10-3 and TRBJ2-1, with 7 positions matching TRBD2. J gave up 5 bases and V 5 bases, and 9 bases lay outside the gene matches. Germline CDR1 reads ENHRY; CDR2 reads SYGVKD. The CDR3 runs to 15 residues. The CDR3 DNA reads as TGTGCCATCAGTATTACGGGTGCGGGAGACAATGAGCAGTTCTTC. The encoded protein is CAISITGAGDNEQFF.

The rearrangement links TRBV5-4 to TRBJ1-2; 9 positions agree with TRBD1. Germline trimming cut 4 bases from V and 4 bases from J; bases unmatched to any gene: 5. The CDR3 loop spans 14 amino acids. Germline-derived CDR1 and CDR2 are SGHNT and YYREEE (reference sequence). The CDR3 protein is CASSQGQGVYGYTF. The CDR3 DNA reads TGTGCCAGCAGCCAGGGACAGGGAGTCTATGGCTACACCTTC.

The chain employs TRBV6-6 and TRBJ2-2; D possibly corresponds to TRBD2 (6 bases). CDR3 length: 15 residues. Germline-derived CDR1 and CDR2 are MNHNY and SVGAGI (reference sequence). Trimming stripped 5 bases from V and 0 bases from J, with 10 bases between. The CDR3 DNA reads as TGTGCCAGCAGTCCGACTAGGGCGAACACCGGGGAGCTGTTTTTT. Protein sequence: CASSPTRANTGELFF.

V usage is TRBV6-5 and J usage is TRBJ1-1, with 11 positions matching TRBD1. Trimming took 6 bases from V and 4 from J; bases not matched to a gene: 7. Germline CDR1 is MNHEY and CDR2 is SVGAGI. The CDR3 covers 15 residues. The chain's CDR3 is CASSSTGTGGTEAFF. CDR3 DNA: TGTGCCAGCAGCTCCACCGGGACAGGGGGCACTGAAGCTTTCTTT.

This clone was counted between two and nine times. The chain couples TRBV6-1 to TRBJ2-7; a possible D gene is TRBD2 (5 bases). Germline CDR1 reads MNHNS; CDR2 reads SASEGT. This CDR3 has 16 amino acids. Trimming removed 4 bases from V and 3 bases from J, with 19 bases in between. The CDR3, as DNA: TGTGCCAGCAGTGGAGGATCAACTAGAATAAACTACGAGCAGTACTTC. Amino acid sequence: CASSGGSTRINYEQYF.

The table lists this clone with a count of one. This chain uses TRBV7-9 with TRBJ2-5; 7 bases are shared with TRBD2. Unmatched junction bases numbered 15, after V lost 5 bases and J lost 6 bases. The CDR3 covers 16 residues. CDR1 is SEHNR and CDR2 is FQNEAQ in the germline V gene (reference sequence). The CDR3 nucleotides are TGTGCCAGCAGCCCGGCGGGGGACGGGAGAGCGAAGACCCAGTACTTC. It yields the protein CASSPAGDGRAKTQYF.

The rearrangement joins TRBV21-1 to TRBJ2-2; the table's D call, TRBD1, was not checked against the DNA. TRBV21-1 is labeled a pseudogene. This CDR3 has 18 residues. CDR3 sequence (DNA): TGTGCCAGCAGCAAAGAGGGGCAGGACACTAAAAACACCGGGGAGCTGTTTTTT. This encodes CASSKEGQDTKNTGELFF.

The V call is TRBV4-2, the J call TRBJ1-5; the match to TRBD1 covers 8 bases. Trimming cost V 1 base and J 2 bases; bases outside gene matches: 10. The CDR3 runs 18 residues. Germline lookup yields CDR1 LGHNA and CDR2 YNFKEQ. CDR3 protein: CASSQAGAGGGGNQPQHF. The CDR3, as DNA: TGTGCCAGCAGCCAAGCTGGGGCAGGGGGCGGCGGCAATCAGCCCCAGCATTTT.

This chain uses TRBV30 with TRBJ1-5, with D perhaps matching TRBD1 (6 bases). Deletions cut 0 bases from V and 1 base from J, with 16 bases between. The CDR3 is 17 amino acids. Germline V gives CDR1 GTSNPN, CDR2 SVGIG (reference sequence). CDR3 DNA sequence: TGTGCCTGGAGTGTGGGGAGGGGGAGGGCGAGCAATCAGCCCCAGCATTTT. Its protein is CAWSVGRGRASNQPQHF.

This clone occurred once. The chain links TRBV5-1 to TRBJ2-7, with TRBD2 matching over 8 bases. The CDR3 contains 14 residues. The germline V gene has CDR1 SGHRS and CDR2 YFSETQ. J gave up 3 bases and V 4 bases, and 6 bases lay outside the gene matches. CDR3 loop: CASSKTSEFYEQYF. The DNA of the CDR3 is TGCGCCAGCAGCAAGACTAGCGAGTTCTACGAGCAGTACTTC.

V is TRBV6-6 and J is TRBJ1-4; D call uncertain. The germline V gene has CDR1 MNHNY and CDR2 SVGAGI (reference sequence). The CDR3 is made up of 14 amino acids. V lost 7 bases and J lost 8, with 17 bases in between. The CDR3 protein is CASIPDPMGEKLFF. CDR3 in DNA: TGTGCCAGCATTCCCGACCCAATGGGCGAAAAACTGTTTTTT.

For this clone: One end of the junction does not line up with germline, which may come from a read error. This specimen includes other DNA sequences encoding the same CDR3. The chain has TRBV7-2 and TRBJ2-1, with D possibly being TRBD2 (5 bases). CDR1 and CDR2 from the germline V gene are SGHTA and FQGNSA. CDR3 size: 15 residues. CDR3 in amino acids: CASSLEPGSYNEQFF. The CDR3 coding sequence is TGTGCCAGCAGCTTAGAACCGGGGTCCTATAATGAGCAGTTCTTC.

The DNA of the CDR3 is TGTGCCAGCAGACGGACAGATAACACTGAAGCTTTCTTT. This codes for CASRRTDNTEAFF. This rearrangement joins TRBV25-1 to TRBJ1-1; D possibly corresponds to TRBD1 (6 bases). This CDR3 has 13 residues. Germline assignment: CDR1 MGHDK and CDR2 SYGVNS. With 6 bases removed from V and 2 bases from J, the gap between germline ends came to 10 bases.

This clone was found a few times. This rearrangement joins TRBV6-6 to TRBJ1-3; no firm D call. Germline V gives CDR1 MNHNY, CDR2 SVGAGI (reference sequence). The CDR3 loop spans 15 amino acids. V dropped 2 bases and J dropped 0 bases, with 8 bases sitting between them. This chain's CDR3 is CASSYREVSGNTIYF. Written as DNA, the CDR3 is TGTGCCAGCAGTTACCGGGAAGTCTCTGGAAACACCATATATTTT.

The rearrangement uses TRBV6-1 and TRBJ1-1; maybe TRBD1 (6 bases). Trimming took 7 bases from V and 2 from J, leaving 17 bases between them. This CDR3 spans 15 amino acids. Germline-derived CDR1 and CDR2 are MNHNS and SASEGT. CDR3 DNA sequence: TGTGCCAGCACCAAGACGGGACACCTTAACACTGAAGCTTTCTTT. It is translated as CASTKTGHLNTEAFF.

In this sample, this clone turned up a few times. V usage is TRBV6-5 and J usage is TRBJ2-1, with D possibly TRBD2 on 6 matching bases. Germline V CDR1 and CDR2: MNHEY, SVGAGI. CDR3 length equals 15 residues. Between the trimmed V and J ends, which lost 4 bases and 1 base, there was a span of 11 bases. CDR3 DNA: TGTGCCAGCAGTTTGGAGGGGTTTTCCTACAATGAGCAGTTCTTC. Amino acid sequence: CASSLEGFSYNEQFF.

Comment on this clone: The junction departs from the called germline gene at one end, perhaps through a read error. At the DNA level, this CDR3 is encoded by other sequences in the same sample as well. The rearrangement links TRBV6-1 to TRBJ1-4; no definite D call. The germline CDR1 and CDR2 sequences are MNHNS and SASEGT. The CDR3 loop spans 14 amino acids. The CDR3 is CASSEGATNEKLFF. The CDR3, as DNA: TGTGCCAGCAGTGAAGGCGCAACTAATGAAAAACTATTTTTT.

There are a few counts of this clone. The chain employs TRBV11-2 and TRBJ2-7, with 13 bases matching TRBD2. The V gene's germline CDR1 is SGHAT and CDR2 FQNNGV. This CDR3 is 15 amino acids long. The trim removed 5 bases at V and 5 bases at J, leaving 6 bases unmatched. CDR3 amino acids: CASSDGLAGDNEQYF. In DNA, the CDR3 is TGTGCCAGCAGCGATGGACTAGCGGGAGATAACGAGCAGTACTTC.